What follows are 30 T cell receptor beta chains derived from one specimen sequenced in a study of control samples from healthy donors and cancer patients. Data came from immunoSEQ multiplex PCR; TCRdb stores just in-frame clones and leaves some out. This sample has 150,000 to 200,000 clones, with about 91% found just once. The sample was blood. These receptors were collected from a man aged 18 to 29 in good health.

V usage is TRBV5-1 and J usage is TRBJ2-3, with D perhaps TRBD1 (5 bases). V was trimmed by 7 bases and J by 2 bases, leaving 14 bases between them. The CDR3 has 14 amino acids. Germline lookup yields CDR1 SGHRS and CDR2 YFSETQ. CDR3 nucleotides: TGCGCCAGCTCGAAGGACACCCACACAGATACGCAGTATTTT. Translating it yields CASSKDTHTDTQYF. Full variable domain (remainder filled in from reference TRBV5-1 and TRBJ2-3): KAGVTQTPRYLIKTRGQQVTLSCSPISGHRSVSWYQQTPGQGLQFLFEYFSETQRNKGNFPGRFSGRQFSNSRSEMNVSTLELGDSALYLCASSKDTHTDTQYFGPGTRLTVL.

The chain links TRBV9 to TRBJ1-4; D might be TRBD1 (5 bases). CDR3 length equals 16 residues. Germline values: CDR1 SGDLS, CDR2 YYNGEE. V gave up 0 bases and J gave up 7 bases, with 16 bases separating them. The CDR3 nucleotides are TGTGCCAGCAGCGTAGGGGGCAGAGGACGGGGTGAAAAACTGTTTTTT. Encoded protein: CASSVGGRGRGEKLFF.

Concerning this clone itself: Germline and junction disagree at one end, which may indicate a read error. The rearrangement joins TRBV7-7 to TRBJ1-4; no clear D. The CDR3 is 20 amino acids. Germline-derived CDR1 and CDR2 are SSHAT and FNYEAQ (reference sequence). The CDR3 region is CASRSQGPGNGNATNEKLFF. The CDR3 DNA sequence: TGTGCTAGCAGGTCTCAAGGGCCAGGAAACGGGAATGCAACTAATGAAAAACTGTTTTTT.

CDR3: CASSQEGRGAGDTQYF. CDR3 bases: TGTGCCAGCAGCCAAGAGGGGCGGGGGGCCGGAGATACGCAGTATTTT. The chain joins TRBV4-2 to TRBJ2-3, with TRBD2 identical over 8 bases. There are 16 residues in the CDR3. CDR1 LGHNA and CDR2 YNFKEQ come from the germline V gene. J lost 5 bases, V lost 0 bases, and 7 bases had no gene match.

This chain joins TRBV2 and TRBJ1-6, with D unresolved. Germline assignment: CDR1 SNHLY and CDR2 FYNNEI. The germline V and J ends were trimmed by 9 bases and 8 bases, with 23 bases remaining between them. This CDR3 has 16 residues. CDR3 nucleotides: TGTGCCAGGGGAAGCCAGGACGGGCGAGATGATTCACCCCTCCACTTT. Translating it yields CARGSQDGRDDSPLHF.

This rearrangement joins TRBV7-2 to TRBJ1-3, with D unresolved. V lost 4 bases, J lost 1 base, and 11 bases lay in between. Per germline, CDR1 SGHTA and CDR2 FQGNSA. CDR3 length equals 15 residues. In nucleotides, the CDR3 is TGTGCCAGCAGCTCAACCGGGATGTCTGGAAACACCATATATTTT. Translating gives CASSSTGMSGNTIYF.

The chain recombines TRBV4-3 with TRBJ2-3; 12 bases line up with TRBD1. The CDR3 extends over 18 amino acids. V was pared by 0 bases and J by 3 bases, with 7 bases of the junction left unmatched. Germline V gene data show CDR1 as LGHNA and CDR2 as YSLEER. CDR3 protein: CASSQESGTGGRTDTQYF. CDR3 coding DNA: TGCGCCAGCAGCCAAGAGTCCGGGACAGGGGGCAGGACAGATACGCAGTATTTT.

The genes are TRBV27 and TRBJ2-7; 7 bases align to TRBD1. The CDR3 is 14 residues long. The V segment lost 0 bases and the J segment 3 bases; nucleotides outside the gene matches: 2. CDR1 MNHEY and CDR2 SMNVEV come from the germline V gene (reference sequence). CDR3: CASSLSHRGYEQYF. CDR3 in DNA: TGTGCCAGCAGTTTATCTCACAGGGGCTACGAGCAGTACTTC.

This chain links TRBV30 with TRBJ1-3; a possible D gene is TRBD1 (5 bases). V dropped 0 bases and J dropped 2 bases, with 8 bases sitting between them. CDR3 size: 14 residues. Germline-derived CDR1 and CDR2 are GTSNPN and SVGIG (reference sequence). The CDR3, as DNA: TGTGCCTGGAGTGTGGGGGTGACTGGAAACACCATATATTTT. Its protein is CAWSVGVTGNTIYF.

The V call is TRBV11-1, the J call TRBJ2-5; D is ambiguous. The CDR3 loop spans 16 amino acids. The V end lost 1 base, the J end lost 5 bases, and 17 bases lay between the germline ends. CDR1 SGHAT and CDR2 FQDESV come from the germline V gene (reference sequence). DNA of the CDR3: TGTGCCAGCAGCTTAGTTGGGATAGGGTCAGCGGAGACCCAGTACTTC. Translating gives CASSLVGIGSAETQYF.

The CDR3 is CASSLGGATMPNYGYTF. The CDR3 bases are TGTGCCAGCAGCCTGGGGGGGGCCACAATGCCTAACTATGGCTACACCTTC. The chain combines TRBV3-1 (or the pseudogene TRBV3-2) with TRBJ1-2; tentatively, D is TRBD1 (6 bases). V lost 4 bases and J lost 0, with 18 bases in between. CDR1 is LGHDT, CDR2 YNNKEL, per germline (reference sequence). CDR3 size: 17 residues.

In nucleotides, the CDR3 is TGTGCAAGTCGCTTAATGACCTTTCGGGAGCTGTTTTTT. Protein sequence: CASRLMTFRELFF. The rearrangement uses TRBV12-2 and TRBJ2-2. TRBV12-2 is termed a pseudogene. The CDR3 length is 13 residues.

The chain recombines TRBV4-1 with TRBJ1-2; 7 positions match TRBD1. Germline V gene lookup returns CDR1 MGHRA and CDR2 YSYEKL. CDR3 length: 15 amino acids. V trimming: 4 bases; J trimming: 13 bases; junction bases outside the gene matches: 18. CDR3 nucleotide sequence: TGCGCCAGCAGCCCCTATGATTTAGGGGGCGGGTATTTCACCTTC. Translating it yields CASSPYDLGGGYFTF.

The CDR3 reads CASRSLSYEQYF. CDR3 coding DNA: TGTGCCAGCCGAAGCCTCTCCTACGAGCAGTACTTC. This chain uses TRBV2 with TRBJ2-7; D gene uncertain. The germline gives CDR1 SNHLY, CDR2 FYNNEI. With 8 bases removed from V and 0 bases from J, the gap between germline ends came to 8 bases. CDR3 size: 12 residues.

The chain carries TRBV4-3 and TRBJ2-3; 9 bases line up with TRBD1. V gave up 1 base and J gave up 6 bases; unmatched junction bases: 5. Germline V gene lookup returns CDR1 LGHNA and CDR2 YSLEER. The CDR3 has 15 residues. CDR3 DNA sequence: TGCGCCAGCAGCCAAGGAGGGACAGGGTTGGATACGCAGTATTTT. Residues: CASSQGGTGLDTQYF.

V and J are TRBV7-3 and TRBJ1-6; no reliable D call. The V end lost 3 bases, the J end lost 10 bases, and 10 bases lay between the germline ends. CDR1 is SGHTA and CDR2 is FQGTGA in the germline V gene. There are 13 residues in the CDR3. CDR3 sequence (DNA): TGTGCCAGCAGCTTGGACCAGAACTCACCCCTCCACTTT. Translation gives CASSLDQNSPLHF.

The CDR3 is CASRPFTGSYEQYF. DNA for the CDR3: TGTGCCAGCAGGCCCTTTACAGGGTCCTACGAGCAGTACTTC. The chain joins TRBV28 to TRBJ2-7, with a tentative D call TRBD1 (6 bases). The V end lost 6 bases, the J end lost 1 base, and 13 bases lay between the germline ends. The germline CDR1 and CDR2 sequences are MDHEN and SYDVKM. The CDR3 loop spans 14 amino acids.

This clone has a handful of counts. The rearrangement uses TRBV4-3 and TRBJ2-7; 7 bases match TRBD1. Germline V gives CDR1 LGHNA, CDR2 YSLEER. The ends lost 4 bases at V and 0 bases at J; junction bases unmatched: 6. The CDR3 has 15 residues. In DNA, the CDR3 is TGCGCCAGCAGCCCCTCACGACAGGGCTCCTACGAGCAGTACTTC. This encodes CASSPSRQGSYEQYF.

This clone has just one count. The chain employs TRBV19 and TRBJ1-2, with no clear D. Germline CDR1 is LNHDA and CDR2 is SQIVND (reference sequence). This CDR3 region has 13 residues. The V end lost 10 bases, the J end lost 7 bases, and 19 bases lay between the germline ends. The CDR3 coding sequence is TGTGCCACCACCGGTTCGGGGTTTGGTGGCTACACCTTC. Its protein product is CATTGSGFGGYTF.

The CDR3 loop reads CASSPGQGVVETQYF. In nucleotides, the CDR3 is TGTGCCAGCAGCCCTGGACAGGGTGTGGTGGAGACCCAGTACTTC. The chain combines TRBV7-2 with TRBJ2-5; 8 bases line up with TRBD1. The CDR3 is 15 amino acids. Germline V gene sequence: CDR1 SGHTA, CDR2 FQGNSA. The J segment lost 5 bases and the V segment lost 5 bases, leaving 10 bases of the junction unmatched.

The chain combines TRBV28 with TRBJ1-3; D remains unclear. The germline V gene has CDR1 MDHEN and CDR2 SYDVKM. V shed 7 bases and J shed 0 bases, with 19 bases lying between them. The CDR3 sequence is 17 residues long. The CDR3 DNA is TGTGCCAGCACCACCACCGGGGAAGGGAGCTCTGGAAACACCATATATTTT. Protein product: CASTTTGEGSSGNTIYF.

The chain combines TRBV9 with TRBJ2-1; D unclear. Germline CDR1 and CDR2: SGDLS and YYNGEE. The CDR3 extends over 12 amino acids. The V end was cut by 0 bases, the J end by 8 bases, with 6 bases between. This CDR3 is CASSVGGYEQFF. In DNA, the CDR3 is TGTGCCAGCAGCGTAGGAGGCTATGAGCAGTTCTTC.

The genes are TRBV28 and TRBJ2-7; D is unresolved. The CDR3 contains 13 residues. V lost 8 bases to trimming and J lost 4 bases, with 15 bases between them. Germline V lookup: CDR1 MDHEN, CDR2 SYDVKM. The CDR3 region is CASRSRASYEQYF. CDR3 nucleotides: TGTGCCAGCCGGTCTCGCGCATCTTACGAGCAGTACTTC.

The CDR3 sequence: CASSQLSGGTDTQYF. The CDR3 DNA is TGTGCCAGCAGCCAACTGAGCGGGGGCACAGATACGCAGTATTTT. This rearrangement joins TRBV4-2 to TRBJ2-3; 7 positions agree with TRBD2. Germline CDR1 reads LGHNA; CDR2 reads YNFKEQ. Trimming removed 2 bases from V and 1 base from J; junction bases left unmatched: 3. The CDR3 length is 15 residues.

The chain has TRBV6-2 or TRBV6-3 and TRBJ2-7; D is perhaps TRBD2 (6 bases). The CDR3 is 14 amino acids. The germline CDR1 and CDR2 sequences are MNHEY and SVGEGT. V lost 5 bases and J 2 bases, leaving 13 bases between the germline ends. CDR3 protein: CASSPRTTTYEQYF. CDR3 DNA: TGTGCCAGCAGTCCGAGGACTACCACCTACGAGCAGTACTTC.

This clone came up once. The V and J genes are TRBV7-9 and TRBJ1-2; 8 nucleotides align to TRBD1. J lost 5 bases, V lost 1 base, and 6 bases had no gene match. CDR3 size: 15 residues. Germline CDR1 and CDR2: SEHNR and FQNEAQ (reference sequence). The CDR3 here is CASSLEAGGAYGYTF. DNA for the CDR3: TGTGCCAGCAGCTTAGAGGCAGGGGGCGCGTATGGCTACACCTTC.

This chain links TRBV28 with TRBJ2-2; 8 nucleotides line up with TRBD1. The CDR3 has 16 residues. Trimming cost V 5 bases and J 4 bases; bases outside gene matches: 9. Germline V gene sequence: CDR1 MDHEN, CDR2 SYDVKM. The CDR3, as DNA: TGTGCCAGCAGTCGTTCGGACAGGGTTACCACCGGGGAGCTGTTTTTT. It codes for CASSRSDRVTTGELFF.

The V and J genes are TRBV28 and TRBJ1-1, with D perhaps matching TRBD1 (5 bases). This CDR3 comprises 14 residues. V shed 1 base and J shed 11 bases, with 17 bases lying between them. Germline-derived CDR1 and CDR2 are MDHEN and SYDVKM. This CDR3 is CASSLSEDTPMAFF. The CDR3 DNA is TGTGCCAGCAGTTTATCTGAGGACACCCCGATGGCTTTCTTT.

The V call is TRBV7-9, the J call TRBJ1-2; the D is unclear. This CDR3 spans 14 amino acids. Deletions cut 1 base from V and 8 bases from J, with 14 bases between. Germline lookup yields CDR1 SEHNR and CDR2 FQNEAQ (reference sequence). The CDR3 sequence: CASSLVADPGGYTF. The CDR3 DNA follows: TGTGCCAGCAGCTTAGTGGCTGATCCCGGCGGCTACACCTTC.

The rearrangement uses TRBV11-2 and TRBJ2-5; TRBD1 aligns across 10 bases. The germline V gene encodes CDR1 SGHAT and CDR2 FQNNGV. CDR3 length: 15 amino acids. V shed 5 bases and J 5 bases; nucleotides not matched to a gene: 8. The CDR3 DNA is TGTGCCAGCAGCGGACAGACAGGGGGCGGGGAGACCCAGTACTTC. Its protein product is CASSGQTGGGETQYF.